This TCR beta chain emerged from a study of T cell responses to AZD1222 COVID-19 vaccine. Study as a whole: Second-dose recipients at about 4 or about 12 weeks were treated as one pooled group. Findings of the study overall: No day 14 peak samples; only post-peak repertoires were characterized. Seropositive status at baseline applied to only 5 or 6 AZD1222 recipients.

For this clone: Antigen unknown.

Libraries were prepared by immunoSEQ multiplex PCR; TCRdb keeps only in-frame clonotypes and omits some of them. Among roughly 140,000 clones listed, 90% were seen once. This CDR3 contains 14 residues. The J segment lost 4 bases and the V segment lost 7 bases, leaving 8 bases of the junction unmatched. CDR1 and CDR2 (germline): SGHKS, YYEKEE (reference sequence). The receptor comes from an adult in good health. The input for sequencing was peripheral blood, taken on day 0 of AZD1222 vaccination. The rearrangement joins TRBV5-5 to TRBJ2-3; TRBD1 matches 8 bases. CDR3: CASVDRGGADTQYF. In DNA form, the CDR3 reads TGTGCCAGCGTAGACAGGGGTGGCGCAGATACGCAGTATTTT.